This TCR beta chain was sequenced for a study of blood T cell repertoires in COVID-19 (dated by TCRdb to 2019 to 2021). For the wider study: Collaborator samples came from the United States, Italy and Spain and covered acute and convalescent phases of COVID-19. The samples were drawn from the first 160 participants of the ongoing ImmuneRACE study and from 1,254 subjects provided by 6 global collaborators. Deeply sampled blood TCRbeta repertoires from subjects exposed to, actively infected with, or recovered from COVID-19 were included in the dataset. Where available, HLA class I and class II types were taken from metadata supplied by the sample provider and were not determined by assay-based typing. Sample metadata almost always included a de-identified subject ID, COVID-19 status, age in years and sex. The material from the prospective study consisted of cDNA or gDNA derived from T cells, B-cell-depleted T cells, or PBMCs. The repertoires were released in a freely available public database meant as a resource for research on the immune response to SARS-CoV-2.

TCRbeta CDR3 regions were amplified from genomic DNA by means of the immunoSEQ Assay, a bias-controlled multiplex PCR. Per the authors' processing: Nucleated cell counts per sample were estimated from amplification of reference gene primers within the assay. To quantify the absolute abundance of each unique TCRbeta CDR3 rearrangement, sequence reads were collapsed and filtered. For each sample, productive Simpson clonality was calculated as the square root of Simpson's diversity index over productive rearrangements. TCRdb re-hosts the immuneACCESS table, in-frame sequences only. Its copies lack some clones; in the studies checked, an unresolved V gene accounts for under half of them, and the cause for the rest is not known. V and J calls plus clone size are reproduced from that table; the DNA served to infer D and trimming. This sample has roughly 120,000 clones in its table, and 70% to 90% of those were observed once. The top ten hold 3% to 3.5% of the sample.

The paper as a whole reports these results and caveats: Clinical and demographic metadata were provided uncurated, with the amount varying by source and participant.

Ends trimmed: V by 4 bases, J by 1 base; bases unmatched to a gene: 3. The germline V gene encodes CDR1 LGHNT and CDR2 FRNRAP. CDR3 length: 14 amino acids, cysteine to phenylalanine. The retained sequence is limited to the CDR3, 42 bases, with the frame set at the first base. Regarding this clone: Its antigen specificity is not known. No per-base quality is available; no much larger clone lies one base away.

Whole blood was collected in K2EDTA tubes by collaborating institutions according to the institutions' own protocols. For TCRbeta analysis, collaborators shipped samples in one of three forms: frozen whole blood, isolated PBMCs, or DNA extracted from either of those sample types. The sequence derives from a man in his forties with acute or convalescent COVID-19. The sequenced material came from peripheral blood. Recombination connected TRBV12-5 to TRBJ1-2; 7 bases in between match TRBD1. The DNA sequence is given as TGTGCTAGTGGTTGGGGGGACAGTAACTATGGCTACACCTTC. Its translation reads: CASGWGDSNYGYTF.